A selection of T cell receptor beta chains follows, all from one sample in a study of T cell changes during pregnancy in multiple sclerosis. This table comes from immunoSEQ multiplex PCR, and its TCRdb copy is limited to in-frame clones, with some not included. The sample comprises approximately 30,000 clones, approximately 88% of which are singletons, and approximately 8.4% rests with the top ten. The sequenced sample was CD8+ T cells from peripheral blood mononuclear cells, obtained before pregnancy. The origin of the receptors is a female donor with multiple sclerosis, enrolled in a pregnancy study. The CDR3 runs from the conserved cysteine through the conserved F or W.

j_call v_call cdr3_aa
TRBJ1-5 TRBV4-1 CASSEWSNQPQHF
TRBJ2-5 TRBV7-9 CASSLLAGAQETQYF
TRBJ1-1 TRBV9 CASSQDTDTEAFF
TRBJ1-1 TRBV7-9 CASSPGVHTEAFF
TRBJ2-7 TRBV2 CASSPIAGASWEQYF
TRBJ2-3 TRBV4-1 CASSPGSVYTPFTDTQYF
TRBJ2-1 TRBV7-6 CASTENPRGPYNEQFF
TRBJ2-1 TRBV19 CASSRSTGGLNEQFF
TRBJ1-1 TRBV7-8 CASSPWEVTEAFF
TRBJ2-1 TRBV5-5 CASSLVGLVVSDEQFF
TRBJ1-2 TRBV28 CASSLENYGYTF
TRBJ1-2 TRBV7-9 CASSLNFAGGGYTF
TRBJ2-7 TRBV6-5 CASRELGGEQYF
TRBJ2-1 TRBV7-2 CASSSQGAGWGGPYNEQFF
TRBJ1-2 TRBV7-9 CASSWGDRANYGYTF
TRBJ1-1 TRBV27 CASSIRGPNTEAFF
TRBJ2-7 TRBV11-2 CASSYTTGTEYEQYF
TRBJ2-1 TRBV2 CASSGDRVSSYNEQFF
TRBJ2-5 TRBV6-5 CASTGGPYTETQYF
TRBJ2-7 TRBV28 CASSPPGEQYF
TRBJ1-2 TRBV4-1 CASSQARVGRGLGYTF
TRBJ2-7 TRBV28 CASSTPGDSGEQYF
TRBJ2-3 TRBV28 CASSHRVLAGTVTDTQYF
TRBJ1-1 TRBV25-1 CASSAYREWDTEAFF
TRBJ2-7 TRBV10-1 CASSPDSSYEQYF
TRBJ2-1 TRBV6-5 CASSYVTGTNEQFF
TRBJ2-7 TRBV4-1 CASSYTRLAGGSYEQYF
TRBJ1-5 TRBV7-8 CASTELRGDQPQHF
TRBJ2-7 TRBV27 CASGWGLSYEQYF
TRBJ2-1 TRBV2 CATAENSYHEQFF
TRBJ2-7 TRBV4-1 CASSQISGGWYEQYF
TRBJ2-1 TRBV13 CASGEGDYNEQFF
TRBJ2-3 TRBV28 CASNKLRATDTQYF
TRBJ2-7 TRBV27 CASSLVRESYEQYF
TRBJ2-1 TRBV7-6 CASSSYPGETSGGAINEQFF
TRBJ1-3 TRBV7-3 CASSLQGKTGNTIYF
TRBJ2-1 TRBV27 CASSFAQGYNEQFF
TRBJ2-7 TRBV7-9 CASSLALWDNIVYEQYF
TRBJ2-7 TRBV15 CATSRDAERGTYEQYF
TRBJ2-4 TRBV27 CASSLQNKNIQYF
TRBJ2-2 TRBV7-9 CASSLPRQGETGELFF
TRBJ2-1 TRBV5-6 CASSSLLRGRYNEQFF
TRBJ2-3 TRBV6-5 CASSYNGGATDTQYF
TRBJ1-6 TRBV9 CASSEGAWNSPLHF
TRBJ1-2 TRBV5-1 CASSLVGGSYTF
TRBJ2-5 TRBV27 CASSLEGGWEETQYF
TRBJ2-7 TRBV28 CASTPAGGFEQYF
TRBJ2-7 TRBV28 CASSFEGTYEQYF
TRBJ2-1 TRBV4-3 CASSSLAGGSYNEQFF
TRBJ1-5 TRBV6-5 CASSAGGWNQPQHF
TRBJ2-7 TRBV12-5 CASAKLGPSYEQYF
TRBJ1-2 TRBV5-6 CASSKTGWGQPTYGYTF
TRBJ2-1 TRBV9 CASSLGRYNEQFF
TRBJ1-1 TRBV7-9 CASSLGGQLDLREAFF
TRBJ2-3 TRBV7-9 CASSLTGISTDTQYF
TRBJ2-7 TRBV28 CASSLAGGTYEQYF